A selection of T cell receptor beta chains follows, all from one sample in a study of blood T cell repertoires in COVID-19. Some clones are missing from TCRdb's copy, which holds only in-frame ones; the method was immunoSEQ multiplex PCR. The sample has fewer than 350,000 clones; 85% are singletons. The sequencing sample was made of PBMCs or T cells enriched from blood (not recorded which). Receptors were obtained from a woman in her forties or fifties who had recovered from COVID-19. Each CDR3 is given with its conserved first and last residue. A D gene is named only where the DNA matches it firmly. Clone sizes are given selectively: once, few, many, or a class where the clone is expanded.

TRBV15	TRBJ2-2	NA	NA	CATSRGGTGELFF	TGTGCCACCAGCAGAGGCGGGACCGGGGAGCTGTTTTTT
TRBV11-3	TRBJ2-3	NA	NA	CASSLDRLTDTQYF	TGTGCCAGCAGCTTAGATAGACTAACAGATACGCAGTATTTT
TRBV2	TRBJ2-1	NA	NA	CASSEAAREQFF	TGTGCCAGCAGTGAAGCCGCGCGAGAGCAGTTCTTC
TRBV30	TRBJ2-1	NA	few	CAWITDGRGSQFF	TGTGCCTGGATTACTGATGGCCGGGGGTCACAGTTCTTC
TRBV5-5	TRBJ2-2	NA	NA	CASSLVWQNPTGELFF	TGTGCCAGCAGCTTGGTATGGCAGAACCCCACCGGGGAGCTGTTTTTT
TRBV5-1	TRBJ1-6	TRBD1	NA	CASSVAAGTGGSPLHF	TGCGCCAGCAGCGTAGCCGCCGGGACAGGGGGATCACCCCTCCACTTT
TRBV20-1	TRBJ2-5	NA	NA	CSASGLAGRMETQYF	TGCAGTGCTAGTGGTTTGGCAGGGAGGATGGAGACCCAGTACTTC
TRBV30	TRBJ1-3	TRBD1	NA	CAWSPHGTGISGNTIYF	TGTGCCTGGAGTCCCCACGGGACAGGGATCTCTGGAAACACCATATATTTT
TRBV3-1/TRBV3-2	TRBJ1-4	NA	NA	CASSQDPSGSGTNEKLFF	TGTGCCAGCAGCCAAGATCCTTCGGGGAGTGGGACTAATGAAAAACTGTTTTTT
TRBV10-3	TRBJ1-6	NA	NA	CATVASLRSYNSPLHF	TGTGCCACCGTGGCATCTCTTCGCTCCTATAATTCACCCCTCCACTTT
TRBV18	TRBJ2-3	TRBD2	NA	CASSPPGLAGGTDTQYF	TGTGCCAGCTCACCGCCGGGACTAGCGGGGGGCACAGATACGCAGTATTTT
TRBV10-3	TRBJ1-5	NA	few	CAISESENSNQPQHF	TGTGCCATCAGTGAGTCAGAGAATAGCAATCAGCCCCAGCATTTT
TRBV6-2/TRBV6-3	TRBJ2-1	TRBD2	NA	CASSYRLADSYNEQFF	TGTGCCAGCAGTTACCGACTAGCGGACTCCTACAATGAGCAGTTCTTC
TRBV4-1	TRBJ2-7	NA	once	CASSQVIQGSFEQYF	TGCGCCAGCAGCCAAGTCATACAGGGTTCTTTCGAGCAGTACTTC
TRBV18	TRBJ1-3	TRBD1	NA	CASSDRVTPGNTIYF	TGTGCCAGCTCGGACAGGGTAACCCCTGGAAACACCATATATTTT
TRBV15	TRBJ2-2	TRBD1	once	CATSPDRGRTGELFF	TGTGCCACCAGCCCCGACAGGGGGCGTACCGGGGAGCTGTTTTTT
TRBV18	TRBJ2-5	TRBD1	NA	CASSRTGRGETQYF	TGTGCCAGCTCACGGACAGGCAGGGGAGAGACCCAGTACTTC
TRBV19	TRBJ1-3	NA	NA	CASSMGITNTIYF	TGTGCCAGTAGTATGGGCATAACAAACACCATATATTTT
TRBV30	TRBJ2-5	NA	NA	CAWSGDYQETQYF	TGTGCCTGGAGTGGGGACTACCAAGAGACCCAGTACTTC
TRBV13	TRBJ1-3	NA	NA	CASSRTGNTIYF	TGTGCCAGCAGCCGGACAGGAAACACCATATATTTT
TRBV7-9	TRBJ1-4	NA	NA	CASSPRRAHEKLFF	TGTGCCAGCAGCCCCCGGCGGGCCCATGAAAAACTGTTTTTT
TRBV9	TRBJ1-2	NA	NA	CASSVGLLESYTF	TGTGCCAGCAGCGTAGGACTGTTGGAAAGCTACACCTTC
TRBV28	TRBJ2-7	NA	NA	CASRTGDRAYEQYF	TGTGCCAGCAGGACGGGGGACAGAGCGTACGAGCAGTACTTC
TRBV6-1	TRBJ1-1	NA	NA	CASSEQFDTEAFF	TGTGCCAGCAGTGAACAGTTCGACACTGAAGCTTTCTTT
TRBV18	TRBJ1-6	TRBD1	NA	CASSPIQGDSPLHF	TGTGCCAGCTCACCGATCCAGGGGGATTCACCCCTCCACTTT